A selection of T cell receptor beta chains follows, all from one sample in a study of blood T cells in healthy people across ages. MiXCR was run by TCRdb on the 5' RACE reads, yielding one entry per CDR3 protein. The table shows roughly 1,100,000 distinct CDR3 sequences, with approximately 25% occurring only once. These data also featured in a second study, about T cells of mothers and their children.

Specimen: blood. The receptors shown here come from a girl aged 2-10 years in good health. Each CDR3 is given with its conserved first and last residue. D genes are given only for firm matches. The listing skips clone size in some rows; elsewhere it reads once, few, many or a size class.

>TRBJ2-7|TRBV20-1|TRBD2|NA
TGCAGTGCTAGAGCCTTTCGACTAGCGGCATCCTACGAGCAGTACTTC
CSARAFRLAASYEQYF
>TRBJ1-4|TRBV13|NA|few
TGTGCCAGCAGCTCTGCCTCACCCGTAATAAATGAAAAACTGTTTTTT
CASSSASPVINEKLFF
>TRBJ2-5|TRBV6-2/TRBV6-3|NA|few
TGTGCCAGCAGTTATGATCTTCGACGGCTTCAAGAGACCCAGTACTTC
CASSYDLRRLQETQYF
>TRBJ2-5|TRBV6-2/TRBV6-3|NA|many
TGTGCCAGCGAAGGGACGCAAGAGACCCAGTACTTC
CASEGTQETQYF
>TRBJ2-7|TRBV27|NA|few
TGTGCCAGCAGTCCTACCCCGGGGGCGGGAGCTAGCGAGCAGTACTTC
CASSPTPGAGASEQYF
>TRBJ1-1|TRBV7-2|NA|NA
TGTGCCAGCAGCTTAGTACTGGGAGCGGAAGCTTTCTTT
CASSLVLGAEAFF
>TRBJ1-2|TRBV19|NA|NA
TGTGCCAGTAGCATAGGGGTATTCTATGGCTACACCTTC
CASSIGVFYGYTF
>TRBJ2-3|TRBV2|NA|few
TGTGCCAGCAGTGAAGCTTGGCAAGGGGTTAGCACAGATACGCAGTATTTT
CASSEAWQGVSTDTQYF
>TRBJ2-7|TRBV10-3|NA|few
TGTGCCATCAGTGATTCCGAGGGGGGCGAGCAGTACTTC
CAISDSEGGEQYF
>TRBJ2-7|TRBV25-1|TRBD2|NA
TGTGCCAGCAGCCGACTAGCGCACTACGAGCAGTACTTC
CASSRLAHYEQYF
>TRBJ2-1|TRBV4-1|TRBD2|few
TGCGCCAGCAGCCAGAGACTAGCGGGAGTAGGAGATGAGCAGTTCTTC
CASSQRLAGVGDEQFF
>TRBJ2-7|TRBV7-2|TRBD2|NA
TGTGCCAGCAGTCTAAGACTAGCGGGAGGTTCTGGGGACGAGCAGTACTTC
CASSLRLAGGSGDEQYF
>TRBJ2-1|TRBV5-6|NA|few
TGTGCCAGCAGCTTGGAAGGGGCGGGTGAGCAGTTCTTC
CASSLEGAGEQFF
>TRBJ1-1|TRBV28|NA|NA
TGTGCCAGCAGTTTACGTACTTCTGGAGACACTGAAGCTTTCTTT
CASSLRTSGDTEAFF
>TRBJ1-5|TRBV12-3/TRBV12-4|NA|NA
TGTGCCAGCTCCAAGACAGCAAGCAATCAGCCCCAGCATTTT
CASSKTASNQPQHF
>TRBJ2-1|TRBV25-1|TRBD1|NA
TGTGCCAGCAGTCGGACAGGGTGGAATGAGCAGTTCTTC
CASSRTGWNEQFF
>TRBJ1-2|TRBV28|NA|NA
TGTGCCAGCCAACCAGGGACCAACTATGGCTACACCTTC
CASQPGTNYGYTF
>TRBJ1-5|TRBV28|TRBD1|few
TGTGCCAGCAGTGACAGGGGTCTCAATCAGCCCCAGCATTTT
CASSDRGLNQPQHF
>TRBJ1-4|TRBV7-9|NA|NA
TGTGCCAGCAGCTTAGCAACAGCGAAGAATGAAAAACTGTTTTTT
CASSLATAKNEKLFF
>TRBJ2-5|TRBV2|NA|NA
TGTGCCAGCAGGGAAAGGGAAATTGGGCGAGAGACCCAGTACTTC
CASREREIGRETQYF
>TRBJ2-5|TRBV10-3|TRBD2|NA
TGTGCCATCAGGGAAGGGACTAGCGGCCAGACCCAGTACTTC
CAIREGTSGQTQYF
>TRBJ1-1|TRBV6-5|TRBD1|few
TGTGCCAGCAGTTACCCCGGACAGGAGGGACCCCCTCTCCAGATGAACACTGAAGCTTTCTTT
CASSYPGQEGPPLQMNTEAFF
>TRBJ2-1|TRBV29-1|TRBD2|NA
TGCAGCGTTGGTGGACTAGTAGTTTATGAGCAGTTCTTC
CSVGGLVVYEQFF